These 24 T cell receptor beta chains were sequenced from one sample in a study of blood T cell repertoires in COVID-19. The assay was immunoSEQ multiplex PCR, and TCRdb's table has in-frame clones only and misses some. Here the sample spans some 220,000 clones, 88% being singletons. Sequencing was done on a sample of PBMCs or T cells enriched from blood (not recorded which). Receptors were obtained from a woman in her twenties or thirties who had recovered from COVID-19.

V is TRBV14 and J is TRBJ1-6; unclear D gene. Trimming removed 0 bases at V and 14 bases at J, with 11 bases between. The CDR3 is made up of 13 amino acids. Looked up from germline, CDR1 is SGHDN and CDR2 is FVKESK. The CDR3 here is CASSQDPGSALHF. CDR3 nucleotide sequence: TGTGCCAGCAGCCAAGATCCAGGATCGGCCCTCCACTTT.

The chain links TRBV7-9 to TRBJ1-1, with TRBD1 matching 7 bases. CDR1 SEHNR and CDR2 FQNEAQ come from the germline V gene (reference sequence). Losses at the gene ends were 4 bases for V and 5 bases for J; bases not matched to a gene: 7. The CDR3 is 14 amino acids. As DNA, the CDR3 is TGTGCCAGCAGCTCCGACAGGGTAAGAACTGAAGCTTTCTTT. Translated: CASSSDRVRTEAFF.

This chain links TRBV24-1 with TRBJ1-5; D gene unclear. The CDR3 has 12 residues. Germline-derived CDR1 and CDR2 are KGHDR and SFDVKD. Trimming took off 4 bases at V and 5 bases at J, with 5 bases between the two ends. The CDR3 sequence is CATSEGDQPQHF. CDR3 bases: TGTGCCACCAGTGAGGGCGATCAGCCCCAGCATTTT.

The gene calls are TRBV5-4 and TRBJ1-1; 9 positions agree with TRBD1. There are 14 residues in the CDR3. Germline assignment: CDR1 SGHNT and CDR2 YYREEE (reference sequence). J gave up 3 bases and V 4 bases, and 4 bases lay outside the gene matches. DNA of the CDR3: TGTGCCAGCAGCAGACAGGGGGAGGACACTGAAGCTTTCTTT. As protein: CASSRQGEDTEAFF.

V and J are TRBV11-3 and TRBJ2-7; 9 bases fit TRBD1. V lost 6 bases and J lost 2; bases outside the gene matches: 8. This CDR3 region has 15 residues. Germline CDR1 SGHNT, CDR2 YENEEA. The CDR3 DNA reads TGTGCCAGCAGTTCCGGGACAGGGCCAGCCTACGAGCAGTACTTC. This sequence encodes CASSSGTGPAYEQYF.

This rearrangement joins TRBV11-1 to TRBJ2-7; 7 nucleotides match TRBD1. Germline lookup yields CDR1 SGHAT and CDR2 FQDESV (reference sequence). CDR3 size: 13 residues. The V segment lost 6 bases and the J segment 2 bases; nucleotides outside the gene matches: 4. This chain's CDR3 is CASRDRAAYEQYF. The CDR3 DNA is TGTGCCAGCAGAGACAGGGCCGCCTACGAGCAGTACTTC.

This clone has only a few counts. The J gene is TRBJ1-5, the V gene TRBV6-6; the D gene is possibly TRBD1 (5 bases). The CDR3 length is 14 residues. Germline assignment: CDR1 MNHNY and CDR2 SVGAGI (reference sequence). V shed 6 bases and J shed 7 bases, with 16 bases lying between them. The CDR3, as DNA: TGTGCCAGCAGGACTAGGGGAGATGGGCAGCCCCAGCATTTT. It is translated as CASRTRGDGQPQHF.

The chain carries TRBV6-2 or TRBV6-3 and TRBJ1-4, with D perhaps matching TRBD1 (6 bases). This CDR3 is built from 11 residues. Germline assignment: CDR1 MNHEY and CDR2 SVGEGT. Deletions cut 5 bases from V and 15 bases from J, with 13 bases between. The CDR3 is CASSTGPKMFF. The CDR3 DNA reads TGTGCCAGCAGTACAGGGCCTAAGATGTTTTTT.

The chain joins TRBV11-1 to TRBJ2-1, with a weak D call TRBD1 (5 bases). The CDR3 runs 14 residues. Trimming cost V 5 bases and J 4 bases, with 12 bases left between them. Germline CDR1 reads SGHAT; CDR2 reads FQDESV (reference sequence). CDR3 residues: CASSPRTLYNEQFF. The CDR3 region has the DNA TGTGCCAGCAGCCCCCGGACACTTTACAATGAGCAGTTCTTC.

The CDR3 region is CASSPEVGTEAFF. DNA for the CDR3: TGTGCCAGCAGTCCGGAGGTGGGCACTGAAGCTTTCTTT. The chain uses TRBV12-3 or TRBV12-4 and TRBJ1-1; D remains unclear. Trimming left V 5 bases short and J 4 bases short, with 11 bases between. This CDR3 spans 13 amino acids.

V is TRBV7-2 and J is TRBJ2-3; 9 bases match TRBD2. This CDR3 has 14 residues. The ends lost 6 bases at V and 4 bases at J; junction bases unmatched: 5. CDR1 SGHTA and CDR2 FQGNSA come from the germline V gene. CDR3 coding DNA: TGTGCCAGCAGGGCGGGGGGGCTCTCAGATACGCAGTATTTT. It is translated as CASRAGGLSDTQYF.

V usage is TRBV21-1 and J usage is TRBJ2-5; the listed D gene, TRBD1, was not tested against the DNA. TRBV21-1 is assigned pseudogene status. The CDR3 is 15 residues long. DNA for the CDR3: TGTGCCAGCAGCAATCTGGGCCCGACCGGCGAGACCCAGTACTTC. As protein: CASSNLGPTGETQYF.

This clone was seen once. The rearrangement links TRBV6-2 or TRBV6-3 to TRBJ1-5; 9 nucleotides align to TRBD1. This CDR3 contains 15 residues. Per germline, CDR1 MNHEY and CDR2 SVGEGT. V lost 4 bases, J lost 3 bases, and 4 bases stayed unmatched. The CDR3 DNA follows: TGTGCCAGCAGTTCTGACAGGGGGTACAATCAGCCCCAGCATTTT. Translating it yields CASSSDRGYNQPQHF.

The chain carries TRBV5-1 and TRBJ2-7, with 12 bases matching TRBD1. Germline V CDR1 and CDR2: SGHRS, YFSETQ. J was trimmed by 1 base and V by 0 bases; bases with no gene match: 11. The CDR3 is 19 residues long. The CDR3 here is CASSLGAGTGGAGSYEQYF. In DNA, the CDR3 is TGCGCCAGCAGCTTGGGGGCCGGGACAGGGGGCGCGGGGTCCTACGAGCAGTACTTC.

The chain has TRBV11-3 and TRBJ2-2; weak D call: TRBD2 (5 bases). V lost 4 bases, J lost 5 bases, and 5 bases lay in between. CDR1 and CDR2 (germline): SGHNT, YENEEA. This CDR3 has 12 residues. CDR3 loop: CASSSGTGELFF. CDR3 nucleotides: TGTGCCAGCAGCTCGGGGACCGGGGAGCTGTTTTTT. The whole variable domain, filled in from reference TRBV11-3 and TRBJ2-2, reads EAGVVQSPRYKIIEKKQPVAFWCNPISGHNTLYWYLQNLGQGPELLIRYENEEAVDDSQLPKDRFSAERLKGVDSTLKIQPAELGDSAVYLCASSSGTGELFFGEGSRLTVL.

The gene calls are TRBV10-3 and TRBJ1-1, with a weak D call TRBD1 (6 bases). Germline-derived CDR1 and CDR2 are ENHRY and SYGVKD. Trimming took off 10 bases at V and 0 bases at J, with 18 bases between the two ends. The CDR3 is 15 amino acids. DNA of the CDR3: TGTGCCACCCAGACAGGAAACGACATGAACACTGAAGCTTTCTTT. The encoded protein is CATQTGNDMNTEAFF.

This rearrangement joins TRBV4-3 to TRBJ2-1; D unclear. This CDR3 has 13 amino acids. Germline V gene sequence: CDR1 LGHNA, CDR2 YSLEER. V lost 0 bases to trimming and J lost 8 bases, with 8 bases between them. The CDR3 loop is CASSQDRVDEQFF. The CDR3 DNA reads TGCGCCAGCAGCCAAGATCGGGTAGATGAGCAGTTCTTC.

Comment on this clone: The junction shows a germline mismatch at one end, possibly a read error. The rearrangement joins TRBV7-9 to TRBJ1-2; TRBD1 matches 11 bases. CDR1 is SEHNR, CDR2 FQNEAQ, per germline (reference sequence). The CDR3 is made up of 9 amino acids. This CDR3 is CGTGGADTF. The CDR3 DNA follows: TGCGGGACAGGGGGGGCGGACACCTTC.

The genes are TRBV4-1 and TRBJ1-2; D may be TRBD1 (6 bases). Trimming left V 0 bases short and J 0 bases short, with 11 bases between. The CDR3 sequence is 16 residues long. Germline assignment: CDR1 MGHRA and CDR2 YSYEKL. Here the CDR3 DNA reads TGCGCCAGCAGCCAAGATGCTGACAGGACTAACTATGGCTACACCTTC. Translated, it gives CASSQDADRTNYGYTF.

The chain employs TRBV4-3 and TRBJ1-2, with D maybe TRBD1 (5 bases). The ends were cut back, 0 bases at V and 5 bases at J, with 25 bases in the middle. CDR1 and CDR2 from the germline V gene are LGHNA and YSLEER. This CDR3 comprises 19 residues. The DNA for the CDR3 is TGCGCCAGCAGCCAAGAGGCATTCGTGTTGGCAGGGTTGGGGTATGGCTACACCTTC. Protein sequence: CASSQEAFVLAGLGYGYTF.

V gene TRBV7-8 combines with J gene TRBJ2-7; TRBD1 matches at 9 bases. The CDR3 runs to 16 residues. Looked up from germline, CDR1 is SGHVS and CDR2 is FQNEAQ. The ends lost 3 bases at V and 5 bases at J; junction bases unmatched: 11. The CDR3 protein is CASSFSRTGARNEQYF. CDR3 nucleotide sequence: TGTGCCAGCAGCTTTAGCCGGACAGGGGCTAGAAACGAGCAGTACTTC.

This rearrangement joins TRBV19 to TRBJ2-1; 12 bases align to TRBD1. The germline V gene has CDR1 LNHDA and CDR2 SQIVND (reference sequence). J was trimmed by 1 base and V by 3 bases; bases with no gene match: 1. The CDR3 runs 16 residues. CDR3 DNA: TGTGCCAGTAGTATGGGACAGGGGGCGTCCTACAATGAGCAGTTCTTC. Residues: CASSMGQGASYNEQFF.

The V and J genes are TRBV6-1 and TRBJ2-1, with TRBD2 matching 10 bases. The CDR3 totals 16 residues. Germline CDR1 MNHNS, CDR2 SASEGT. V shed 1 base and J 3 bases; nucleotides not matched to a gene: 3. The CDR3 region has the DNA TGTGCCAGCAGTGAAGGGAGCGGGGGGGTCTACAATGAGCAGTTCTTC. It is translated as CASSEGSGGVYNEQFF.

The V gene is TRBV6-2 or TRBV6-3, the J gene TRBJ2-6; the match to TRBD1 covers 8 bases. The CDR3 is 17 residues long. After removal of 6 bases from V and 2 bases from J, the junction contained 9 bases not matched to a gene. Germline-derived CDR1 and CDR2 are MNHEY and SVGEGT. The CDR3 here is CASSLGQGIPGANVLTF. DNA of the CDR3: TGTGCCAGCAGCCTCGGACAGGGAATTCCTGGGGCCAACGTCCTGACTTTC.